This TCR beta chain was sequenced during a study of blood T cells in healthy people across ages. The germline CDR1 and CDR2 sequences are MGHRA and YSYEKL. This CDR3 region has 17 residues. J was trimmed by 0 bases and V by 4 bases; bases with no gene match: 9. The second PCR ran roughly 6 to 12 cycles with a sample-barcoded 5' primer and J-beta primers. MiXCR, run by TCRdb on the 5' RACE reads, gives a single entry per CDR3 protein. The profile shows about 650,000 distinct CDR3 sequences, under 65% of them singletons. This clonotype has ten or more counts. Its target is unknown. Study-wide results and limits: The long-lived group displayed more naive CD4+ cells, plus higher diversity, than the aged donors did.

The chain combines TRBV4-1 with TRBJ2-4, with 7 bases fitting TRBD2. The sample comprised blood. This sequence was found in a woman of 80 years or more in good health. For the CDR3, the DNA is TGCGCCAGCAGCCTAAGAAGCGGGATGGAAGCCAAAAACATTCAGTACTTC. Its protein is CASSLRSGMEAKNIQYF.